This TCR beta chain was sequenced during a study of regulatory T cells in long-lasting Graves disease. The study, taken as a whole, reports: Sampling was limited to peripheral blood rather than thyroid tissue. Persistent patients had a count of shared public clonotypes (about 2,500) that exceeded that of new patients (almost 1,000).

The time point here: persistent/refractory GD, antithyroid drugs over 5 years with positive TRAb. PBMC RNA served as the TCR library source. Combining iRepertoire HTBI primers with Arm-PCR of CDR3 regions, the authors built TCR beta libraries. Authors' processing steps: Across the samples, identification revealed some 64 TRBV and 12 to 15 TRBJ segments. TCRdb redid the calling of the multiplex PCR reads with MiXCR, one entry per CDR3 protein. In this record, the V and J calls reflect TCRdb's handling and not the investigators' own analysis. The sample has hundreds of thousands of distinct CDR3 sequences; roughly 21% are singletons. Trimming took 1 base from V and 4 from J, leaving 13 bases between them. Germline CDR1 reads SGHTA; CDR2 reads FQGNSA. The CDR3 is 15 amino acids. This clonotype was counted at least ten times. Its antigen is currently unknown.

The specimen was peripheral blood mononuclear cells (PBMCs), collected when the disease was refractory, from a patient treated with antithyroid drugs. The chain couples TRBV7-2 to TRBJ1-2; D is uncertain. The source of this sequence is a female donor with Graves disease. CDR3 bases: TGTGCCAGCAGCTTAGAGATGGGCGGCTTCTATGGCTACACCTTC. Amino acids: CASSLEMGGFYGYTF.